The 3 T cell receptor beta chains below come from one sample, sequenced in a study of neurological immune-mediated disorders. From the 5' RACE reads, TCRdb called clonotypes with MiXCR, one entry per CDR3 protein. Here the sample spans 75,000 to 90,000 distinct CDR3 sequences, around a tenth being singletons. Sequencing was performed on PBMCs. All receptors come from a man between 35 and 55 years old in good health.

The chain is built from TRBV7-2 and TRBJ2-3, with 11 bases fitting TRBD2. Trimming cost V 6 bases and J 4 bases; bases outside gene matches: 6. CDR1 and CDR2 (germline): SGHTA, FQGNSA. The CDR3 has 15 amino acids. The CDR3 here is CASRLAGVYADTQYF. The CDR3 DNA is TGTGCCAGCAGACTAGCGGGAGTATACGCAGATACGCAGTATTTT.

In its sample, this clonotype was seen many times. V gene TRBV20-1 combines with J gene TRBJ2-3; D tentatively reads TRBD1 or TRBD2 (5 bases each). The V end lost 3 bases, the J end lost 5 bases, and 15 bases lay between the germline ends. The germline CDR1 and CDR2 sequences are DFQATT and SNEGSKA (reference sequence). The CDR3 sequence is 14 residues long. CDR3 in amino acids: CSASPAVGVDTQYF. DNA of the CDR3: TGCAGTGCTAGCCCGGCCGTGGGGGTAGATACGCAGTATTTT.

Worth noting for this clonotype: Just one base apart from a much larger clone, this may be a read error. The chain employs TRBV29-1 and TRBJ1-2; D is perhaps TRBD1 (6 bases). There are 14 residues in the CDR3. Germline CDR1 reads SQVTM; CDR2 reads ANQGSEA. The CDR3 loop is CSIEALGGGRGYTF. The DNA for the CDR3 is TGCAGCATTGAAGCCCTAGGGGGGGGCAGGGGCTACACCTTC.